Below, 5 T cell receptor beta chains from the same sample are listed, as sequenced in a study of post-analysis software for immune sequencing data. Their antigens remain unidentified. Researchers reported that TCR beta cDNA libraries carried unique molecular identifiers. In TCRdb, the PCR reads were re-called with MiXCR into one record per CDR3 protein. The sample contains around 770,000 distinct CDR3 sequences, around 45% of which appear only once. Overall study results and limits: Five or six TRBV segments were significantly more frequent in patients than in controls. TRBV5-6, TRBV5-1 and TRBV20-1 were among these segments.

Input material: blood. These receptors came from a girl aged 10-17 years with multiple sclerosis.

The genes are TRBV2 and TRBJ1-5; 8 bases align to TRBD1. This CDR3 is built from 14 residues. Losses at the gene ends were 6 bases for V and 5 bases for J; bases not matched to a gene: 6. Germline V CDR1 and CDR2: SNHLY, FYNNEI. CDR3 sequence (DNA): TGTGCCAGCAGCGACGACAGGGGACATCAGCCCCAGCATTTT. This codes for CASSDDRGHQPQHF.

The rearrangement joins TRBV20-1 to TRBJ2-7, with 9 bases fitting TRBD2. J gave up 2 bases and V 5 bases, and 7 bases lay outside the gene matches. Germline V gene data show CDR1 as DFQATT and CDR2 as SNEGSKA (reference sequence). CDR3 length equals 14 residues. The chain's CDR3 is CSAGRTSDPYEQYF. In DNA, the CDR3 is TGCAGTGCTGGCAGGACTAGCGACCCCTACGAGCAGTACTTC.

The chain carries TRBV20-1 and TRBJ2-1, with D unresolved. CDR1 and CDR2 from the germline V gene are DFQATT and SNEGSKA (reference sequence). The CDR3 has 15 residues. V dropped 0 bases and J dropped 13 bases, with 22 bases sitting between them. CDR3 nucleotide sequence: TGCAGTGCTAGAGATCATCAAGTACTCGGAGAGACCCAGTTCTTC. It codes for CSARDHQVLGETQFF.

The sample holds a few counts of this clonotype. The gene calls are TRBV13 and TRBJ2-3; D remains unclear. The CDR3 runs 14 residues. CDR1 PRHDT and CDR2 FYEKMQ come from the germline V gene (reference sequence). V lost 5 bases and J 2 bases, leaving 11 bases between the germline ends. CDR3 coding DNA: TGTGCCAGCAGCCAGTTCGCGACCACAGATACGCAGTATTTT. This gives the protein CASSQFATTDTQYF.

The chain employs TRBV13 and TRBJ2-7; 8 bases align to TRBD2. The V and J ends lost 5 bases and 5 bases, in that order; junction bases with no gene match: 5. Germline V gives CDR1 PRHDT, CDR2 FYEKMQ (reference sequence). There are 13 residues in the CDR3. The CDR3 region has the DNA TGTGCCAGCAGCAGGGGACTAGTCCACGAGCAGTACTTC. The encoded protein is CASSRGLVHEQYF. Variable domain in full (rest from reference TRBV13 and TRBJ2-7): AAGVIQSPRHLIKEKRETATLKCYPIPRHDTVYWYQQGPGQDPQFLISFYEKMQSDKGSIPDRFSAQQFSDYHSELNMSSLELGDSALYFCASSRGLVHEQYFGPGTRLTVT.